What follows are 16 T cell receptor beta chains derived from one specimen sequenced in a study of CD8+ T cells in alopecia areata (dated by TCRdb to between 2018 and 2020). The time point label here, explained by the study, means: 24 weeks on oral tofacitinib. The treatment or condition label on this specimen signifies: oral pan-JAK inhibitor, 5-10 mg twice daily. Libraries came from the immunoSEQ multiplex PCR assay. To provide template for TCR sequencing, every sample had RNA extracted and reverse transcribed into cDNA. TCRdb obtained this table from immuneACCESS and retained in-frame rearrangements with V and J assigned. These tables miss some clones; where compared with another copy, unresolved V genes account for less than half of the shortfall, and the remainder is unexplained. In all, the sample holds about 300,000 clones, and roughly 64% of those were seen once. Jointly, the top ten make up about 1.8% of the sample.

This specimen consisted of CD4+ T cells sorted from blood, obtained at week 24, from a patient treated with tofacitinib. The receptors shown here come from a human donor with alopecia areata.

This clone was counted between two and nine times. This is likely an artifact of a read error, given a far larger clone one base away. In DNA, the CDR3 is TGTGCCACCTGCAGAGATAGGGCTTACCAAGAGACCCAGTACTTC. Its protein product is CATCRDRAYQETQYF. The rearrangement joins TRBV15 to TRBJ2-5; no clear D. Germline CDR1 reads LNHNV; CDR2 reads YYDKDF (reference sequence). The CDR3 has 15 residues.

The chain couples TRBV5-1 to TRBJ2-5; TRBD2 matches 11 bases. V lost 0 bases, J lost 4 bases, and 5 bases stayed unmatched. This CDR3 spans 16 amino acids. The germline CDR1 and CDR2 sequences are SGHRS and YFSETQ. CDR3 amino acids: CASSLVGTSGGETQYF. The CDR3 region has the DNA TGCGCCAGCAGCTTGGTGGGGACTAGCGGAGGAGAGACCCAGTACTTC.

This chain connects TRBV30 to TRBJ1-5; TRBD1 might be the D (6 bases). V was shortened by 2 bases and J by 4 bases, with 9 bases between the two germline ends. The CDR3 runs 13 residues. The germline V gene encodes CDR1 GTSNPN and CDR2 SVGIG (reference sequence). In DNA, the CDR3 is TGTGCCTGGAGTCGCAGGGGTAATCAGCCCCAGCATTTT. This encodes CAWSRRGNQPQHF.

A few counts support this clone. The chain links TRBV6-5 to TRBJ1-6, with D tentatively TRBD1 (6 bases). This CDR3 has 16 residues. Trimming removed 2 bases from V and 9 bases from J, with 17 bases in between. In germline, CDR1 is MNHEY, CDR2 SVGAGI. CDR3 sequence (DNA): TGTGCCAGCAGTTACGGAACAGGGTTTACAGGTTCACCCCTCCACTTT. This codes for CASSYGTGFTGSPLHF.

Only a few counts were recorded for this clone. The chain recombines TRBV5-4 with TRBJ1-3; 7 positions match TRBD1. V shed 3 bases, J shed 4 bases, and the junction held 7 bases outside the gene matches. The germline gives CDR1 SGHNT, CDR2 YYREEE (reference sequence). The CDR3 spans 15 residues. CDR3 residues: CASSSDTGAGNTIYF. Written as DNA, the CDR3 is TGTGCCAGCAGCTCCGACACAGGGGCCGGAAACACCATATATTTT. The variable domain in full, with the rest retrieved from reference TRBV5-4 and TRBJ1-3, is ETGVTQSPTHLIKTRGQQVTLRCSSQSGHNTVSWYQQALGQGPQFIFQYYREEENGRGNFPPRFSGLQFPNYSSELNVNALELDDSALYLCASSSDTGAGNTIYFGEGSWLTVV.

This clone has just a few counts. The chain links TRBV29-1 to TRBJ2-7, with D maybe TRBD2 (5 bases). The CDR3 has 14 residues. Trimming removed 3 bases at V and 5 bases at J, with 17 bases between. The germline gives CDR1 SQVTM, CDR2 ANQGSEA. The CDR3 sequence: CSVETPGRKNEQYF. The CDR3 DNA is TGCAGCGTTGAGACTCCGGGAAGGAAAAACGAGCAGTACTTC.

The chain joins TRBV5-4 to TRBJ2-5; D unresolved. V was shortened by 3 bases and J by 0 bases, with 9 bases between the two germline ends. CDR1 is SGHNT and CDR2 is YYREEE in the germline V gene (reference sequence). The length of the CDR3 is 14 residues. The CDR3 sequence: CASSSPKYQETQYF. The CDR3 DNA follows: TGTGCCAGCAGCTCCCCTAAGTACCAAGAGACCCAGTACTTC.

In DNA form, the CDR3 reads TGCGCCAGCAGCTCCCCGGACAGGGCGGATGAGCAGTTCTTC. It codes for CASSSPDRADEQFF. V usage is TRBV5-1 and J usage is TRBJ2-1, with 8 bases that match TRBD1. In germline, CDR1 is SGHRS, CDR2 YFSETQ. V lost 3 bases and J lost 8; bases outside the gene matches: 7. The CDR3 is made up of 14 amino acids.

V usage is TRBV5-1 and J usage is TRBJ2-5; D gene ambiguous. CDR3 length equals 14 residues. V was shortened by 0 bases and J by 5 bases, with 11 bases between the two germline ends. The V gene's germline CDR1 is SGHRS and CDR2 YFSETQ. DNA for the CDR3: TGCGCCAGCAGCTTGGCGCCGGGTAGGGAGACCCAGTACTTC. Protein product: CASSLAPGRETQYF. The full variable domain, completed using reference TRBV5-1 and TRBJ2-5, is KAGVTQTPRYLIKTRGQQVTLSCSPISGHRSVSWYQQTPGQGLQFLFEYFSETQRNKGNFPGRFSGRQFSNSRSEMNVSTLELGDSALYLCASSLAPGRETQYFGPGTRLLVL.

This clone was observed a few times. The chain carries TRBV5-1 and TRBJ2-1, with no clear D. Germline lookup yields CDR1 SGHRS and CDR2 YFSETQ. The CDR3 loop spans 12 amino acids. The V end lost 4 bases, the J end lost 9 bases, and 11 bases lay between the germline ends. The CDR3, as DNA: TGCGCCAGCAGCCCTTCACACGGTGAGCAGTTCTTC. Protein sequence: CASSPSHGEQFF.

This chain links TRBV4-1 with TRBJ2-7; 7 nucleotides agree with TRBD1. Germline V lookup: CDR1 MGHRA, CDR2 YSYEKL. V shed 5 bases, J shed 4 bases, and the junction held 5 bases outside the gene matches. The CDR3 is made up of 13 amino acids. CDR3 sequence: CASSEDRSYEQYF. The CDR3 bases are TGCGCCAGCAGCGAGGACAGGAGTTACGAGCAGTACTTC.

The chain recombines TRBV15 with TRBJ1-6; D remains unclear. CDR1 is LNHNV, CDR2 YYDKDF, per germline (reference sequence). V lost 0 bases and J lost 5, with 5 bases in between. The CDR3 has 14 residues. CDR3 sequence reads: CATSRDRDNSPLHF. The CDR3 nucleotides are TGTGCCACCAGCAGAGATCGGGATAATTCACCCCTCCACTTT.

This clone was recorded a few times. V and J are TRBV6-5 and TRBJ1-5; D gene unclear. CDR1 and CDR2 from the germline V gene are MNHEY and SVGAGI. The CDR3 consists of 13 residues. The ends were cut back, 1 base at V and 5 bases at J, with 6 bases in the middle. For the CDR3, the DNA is TGTGCCAGCAGTTACTACAGAGATCAGCCCCAGCATTTT. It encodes CASSYYRDQPQHF.

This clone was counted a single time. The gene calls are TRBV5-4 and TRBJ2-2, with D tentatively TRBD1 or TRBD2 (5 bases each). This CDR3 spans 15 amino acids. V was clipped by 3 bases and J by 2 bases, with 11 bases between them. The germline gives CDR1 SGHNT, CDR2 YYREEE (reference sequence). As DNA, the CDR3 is TGTGCCAGCAGCTCGAGGGGCAGAAACACCGGGGAGCTGTTTTTT. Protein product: CASSSRGRNTGELFF.

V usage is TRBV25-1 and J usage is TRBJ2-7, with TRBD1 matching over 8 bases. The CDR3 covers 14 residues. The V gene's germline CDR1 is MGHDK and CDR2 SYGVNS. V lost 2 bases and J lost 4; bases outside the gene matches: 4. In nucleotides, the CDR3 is TGTGCCAGCAGTGAAACAGGGGGATGGTACGAGCAGTACTTC. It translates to CASSETGGWYEQYF.

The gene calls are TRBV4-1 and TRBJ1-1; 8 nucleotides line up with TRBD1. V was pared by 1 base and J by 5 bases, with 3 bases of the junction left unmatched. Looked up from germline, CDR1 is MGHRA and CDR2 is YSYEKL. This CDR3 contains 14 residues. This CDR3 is CASSQAGGWTEAFF. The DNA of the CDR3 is TGCGCCAGCAGCCAAGCAGGGGGCTGGACTGAAGCTTTCTTT.